Presented here are 5 T cell receptor beta chains from one specimen sequenced in a study of beta chain features in type 1 diabetes. Sequencing targeted expressed TCRB transcripts, as all isolated RNA had been reverse transcribed. TCRdb's table, derived via immunoSEQ multiplex PCR, lists solely in-frame clones and lacks some. This table holds some 300,000 clones, 7.5% to 9.5% found once. The specimen sequenced was central memory CD4+ T cells from blood. These receptors were taken from a woman aged 18-29 years in good health.

The rearrangement links TRBV7-2 to TRBJ1-1, with 10 bases that match TRBD1. Per the germline V gene, CDR1 is SGHTA and CDR2 is FQGNSA. Trimming at V came to 4 bases and at J to 10 bases, leaving 9 bases not matched to a gene. The CDR3 is made up of 14 amino acids. The CDR3 bases are TGTGCCAGCAGCTCCTCCGGGACAGGGGTCGCAGCTTTCTTT. The encoded protein is CASSSSGTGVAAFF.

This clone came up a few times. The chain combines TRBV29-1 with TRBJ1-2; TRBD1 agrees at 10 bases. This CDR3 is built from 18 residues. The V gene end was trimmed by 3 bases and the J gene end by 4 bases; junction bases not matched to a gene: 17. CDR1 and CDR2 from the germline V gene are SQVTM and ANQGSEA. The DNA of the CDR3 is TGCAGCGTTGATATGTGGTATGGGGACAGGGGTTCAAGCTATGGCTACACCTTC. Its translation is CSVDMWYGDRGSSYGYTF.

The chain links TRBV7-9 to TRBJ2-7; 11 bases agree with TRBD2. Germline assignment: CDR1 SEHNR and CDR2 FQNEAQ (reference sequence). With 4 bases clipped from V and 4 bases from J, the junction kept 6 bases outside the gene matches. The CDR3 is 15 amino acids. CDR3 protein: CASSSGTSGSYEQYF. The CDR3 DNA follows: TGTGCCAGCAGCTCAGGGACTAGCGGATCATACGAGCAGTACTTC.

V and J are TRBV27 and TRBJ1-1; D remains ambiguous. This CDR3 contains 13 residues. Trimming removed 6 bases from V and 0 bases from J, with 8 bases in between. Germline values: CDR1 MNHEY, CDR2 SMNVEV (reference sequence). CDR3 residues: CASSRKLNTEAFF. Written as DNA, the CDR3 is TGTGCCAGCAGCCGTAAATTGAACACTGAAGCTTTCTTT.

The rearrangement uses TRBV5-1 and TRBJ1-2, with unresolved D. The length of the CDR3 is 16 residues. V lost 1 base and J 4 bases, leaving 17 bases between the germline ends. Per the germline V gene, CDR1 is SGHRS and CDR2 is YFSETQ. The CDR3 DNA is TGCGCCAGCAGCTTGATCATGGTGGGGAGTGTCTATGGCTACACCTTC. Protein product: CASSLIMVGSVYGYTF.